Below, 31 T cell receptor beta chains from the same sample are listed, as sequenced in a study of T cells after yellow fever vaccination (dated by TCRdb to between 2018 and 2021). Library method: 5' RACE. TCRdb names Illumina HiSeq 2500 as the instrument used. TCRdb cleaned the public reads at Q25 with fastp, built clones with MiXCR and kept in-frame beta chains. Rows with one shared CDR3 protein collapse into an entry with the most common genes and DNA. The sample table contains under 600,000 distinct CDR3 sequences; only one count was recorded for just over 20% of them. The ten biggest clones cover approximately 15% of the sample. The treatment or condition label here, explained by the study, means: live attenuated yellow fever vaccine strain. This material consisted of PBMCs, taken less than 25 days after the first yellow fever vaccination. Receptor source: a man aged 18 to 35 who received the YFV17D yellow fever vaccine.

The chain joins TRBV9 to TRBJ2-5; no reliable D call. This CDR3 spans 14 amino acids. With 2 bases removed from V and 1 base from J, the gap between germline ends came to 9 bases. Germline CDR1 SGDLS, CDR2 YYNGEE. The CDR3 spells CASSVDRTQETQYF. The CDR3 region has the DNA TGTGCCAGCAGCGTTGACCGGACCCAAGAGACCCAGTACTTC.

This clonotype appeared a few times. V gene TRBV19 combines with J gene TRBJ1-5; D is ambiguous. The length of the CDR3 is 12 residues. With 3 bases removed from V and 9 bases from J, the gap between germline ends came to 9 bases. Germline CDR1 is LNHDA and CDR2 is SQIVND (reference sequence). In DNA, the CDR3 is TGTGCCAGTAGTATTGGTGAGGGGCCCCAGCATTTT. This sequence encodes CASSIGEGPQHF.

This clonotype was detected a few times. This chain connects TRBV5-1 to TRBJ2-5; possibly TRBD1 for D (6 bases). Germline V gene sequence: CDR1 SGHRS, CDR2 YFSETQ. This CDR3 comprises 15 residues. V was clipped by 2 bases and J by 5 bases, with 16 bases between them. Here the CDR3 reads CASSLRQDPGETQYF. The CDR3 nucleotides are TGCGCCAGCAGCTTACGACAGGACCCGGGGGAGACCCAGTACTTC.

This clonotype showed up just a few times. The gene calls are TRBV6-2 or TRBV6-3 and TRBJ2-7; 10 bases match TRBD2. CDR1 MNHEY and CDR2 SVGEGT come from the germline V gene. The length of the CDR3 is 17 residues. The V gene end was trimmed by 0 bases and the J gene end by 0 bases; junction bases not matched to a gene: 5. CDR3 loop: CASSYSTTSGDSYEQYF. Here the CDR3 DNA reads TGTGCCAGCAGTTACTCGACTACTAGCGGGGACTCCTACGAGCAGTACTTC.

The chain carries TRBV5-1 and TRBJ2-1; 8 bases match TRBD1. The CDR3 length is 16 residues. Per the germline V gene, CDR1 is SGHRS and CDR2 is YFSETQ. Losses at the gene ends were 4 bases for V and 5 bases for J; bases not matched to a gene: 11. DNA of the CDR3: TGCGCCAGCAGCCCCGTACCGGGACAGGTAAACAATGAGCAGTTCTTC. Amino acids: CASSPVPGQVNNEQFF.

In this sample, this clonotype turned up many times. The V gene is TRBV6-5, the J gene TRBJ2-7, with TRBD1 identical over 9 bases. The J segment lost 6 bases and the V segment lost 5 bases, leaving 8 bases of the junction unmatched. The CDR3 runs to 14 residues. The germline V gene has CDR1 MNHEY and CDR2 SVGAGI. The CDR3 protein is CASSNPGQGSEQYF. The CDR3 DNA follows: TGTGCCAGCAGTAACCCGGGACAGGGAAGCGAGCAGTACTTC.

This clonotype was counted between two and nine times. The V gene is TRBV25-1, the J gene TRBJ2-3, with TRBD1 identical over 9 bases. The CDR3 runs 14 residues. From germline, CDR1 is MGHDK and CDR2 SYGVNS. V dropped 7 bases and J dropped 4; count of bases not matched to a gene: 6. As DNA, the CDR3 is TGTGCCAGCATGGGACAGGGTATCCCAGATACGCAGTATTTT. Residues: CASMGQGIPDTQYF.

This clonotype was seen at least ten times. The chain links TRBV12-3 or TRBV12-4 to TRBJ1-2, with D unresolved. The CDR3 runs to 13 residues. Trimming pared 6 bases from V and 4 bases from J, leaving 12 bases between. CDR3 nucleotide sequence: TGTGCCAGCAGCGAAAACGACGCCTATGGCTACACCTTC. Residues: CASSENDAYGYTF.

The J gene is TRBJ2-7, the V gene TRBV5-4; D might be TRBD1 or TRBD2, each matching 6 bases. The germline V and J ends were trimmed by 6 bases and 5 bases, with 12 bases remaining between them. This CDR3 spans 12 amino acids. Germline CDR1 is SGHNT and CDR2 is YYREEE (reference sequence). This chain's CDR3 is CASIGGANEQYF. In DNA form, the CDR3 reads TGTGCCAGCATCGGGGGCGCAAACGAGCAGTACTTC.

V gene TRBV7-2 combines with J gene TRBJ1-3, with unresolved D. CDR1 and CDR2 (germline): SGHTA, FQGNSA. Deletions cut 6 bases from V and 0 bases from J, with 9 bases between. The CDR3 covers 14 residues. As DNA, the CDR3 is TGTGCCAGCAGTCCTATGTACTCTGGAAACACCATATATTTT. Its translation is CASSPMYSGNTIYF.

In its sample, this clonotype was seen a few times. The CDR3 here is CASSSAQPQHF. CDR3 sequence (DNA): TGTGCCAGCAGCTCGGCACAGCCCCAGCATTTT. V usage is TRBV6-6 and J usage is TRBJ1-5; D unresolved. V was cut by 6 bases and J by 7 bases, with 7 bases left in between. This CDR3 spans 11 amino acids. CDR1 and CDR2 (germline): MNHNY, SVGAGI (reference sequence).

The sample holds many counts of this clonotype. The V gene is TRBV6-5, the J gene TRBJ2-2; D perhaps matches TRBD1 (6 bases). Trimming left V 4 bases short and J 6 bases short, with 9 bases between. The CDR3 contains 13 residues. From germline, CDR1 is MNHEY and CDR2 SVGAGI. CDR3 nucleotide sequence: TGTGCCAGCAGTTCTCAGGGGTCCGGGGAGCTGTTTTTT. This translates into CASSSQGSGELFF.

The chain combines TRBV6-2 or TRBV6-3 with TRBJ2-1; possibly TRBD1 or TRBD2 for D (6 bases each). Trimming removed 4 bases at V and 10 bases at J, with 14 bases between. The germline V gene has CDR1 MNHEY and CDR2 SVGEGT. There are 13 residues in the CDR3. The CDR3 spells CASSFNRDLEQFF. The DNA for the CDR3 is TGTGCCAGCAGTTTTAACAGGGACTTGGAGCAGTTCTTC.

This clonotype was counted between two and nine times. The V gene is TRBV7-8, the J gene TRBJ2-3, with TRBD2 matching 7 bases. The CDR3 loop spans 14 amino acids. CDR1 is SGHVS, CDR2 FQNEAQ, per germline. Losses at the gene ends were 0 bases for V and 5 bases for J; bases not matched to a gene: 2. The CDR3 spells CASSLAGGIDTQYF. The CDR3 DNA reads as TGTGCCAGCAGCTTAGCGGGGGGGATAGATACGCAGTATTTT.

This clonotype was seen more than once but under ten times. CDR3 loop: CASSDRQGRTDTQYF. The DNA for the CDR3 is TGCGCCAGCAGCGATAGGCAAGGGCGCACAGATACGCAGTATTTT. The rearrangement uses TRBV5-1 and TRBJ2-3; D gene unclear. Germline CDR1 and CDR2: SGHRS and YFSETQ. The germline V and J ends were trimmed by 4 bases and 1 base, with 13 bases remaining between them. The CDR3 is made up of 15 amino acids.

The gene calls are TRBV9 and TRBJ1-6; D is unresolved. Trimming stripped 5 bases from V and 13 bases from J, with 22 bases between. There are 15 residues in the CDR3. Germline values: CDR1 SGDLS, CDR2 YYNGEE. CDR3 sequence reads: CASSIRETEPLPLHF. As DNA, the CDR3 is TGTGCCAGCAGTATACGAGAGACGGAACCATTGCCCCTCCACTTT.

V is TRBV24-1 and J is TRBJ2-1; D not resolved. CDR1 and CDR2 (germline): KGHDR, SFDVKD. V was pared by 3 bases and J by 2 bases, with 4 bases between. The CDR3 contains 13 residues. The CDR3 sequence: CATSDAPYNEQFF. As DNA, the CDR3 is TGTGCCACCAGTGATGCACCCTACAATGAGCAGTTCTTC.

V gene TRBV5-4 combines with J gene TRBJ1-1, with D possibly TRBD1 on 5 matching bases. V gave up 6 bases and J gave up 6 bases, with 18 bases separating them. The length of the CDR3 is 14 residues. Looked up from germline, CDR1 is SGHNT and CDR2 is YYREEE (reference sequence). The CDR3 spells CASTSGLYGAEAFF. CDR3 DNA: TGTGCCAGCACCTCGGGGCTCTACGGCGCTGAAGCTTTCTTT.

The chain has TRBV5-6 and TRBJ2-3, with 10 bases that match TRBD2. The CDR3 has 15 residues. V shed 4 bases and J 3 bases; nucleotides not matched to a gene: 5. Germline V gene data show CDR1 as SGHDT and CDR2 as YYEEEE. CDR3 residues: CASSRGLAVTDTQYF. CDR3 DNA: TGTGCCAGCAGCCGAGGACTAGCGGTGACAGATACGCAGTATTTT. Using reference TRBV5-6 and TRBJ2-3 for the parts outside the CDR3, the full variable domain is DAGVTQSPTHLIKTRGQQVTLRCSPKSGHDTVSWYQQALGQGPQFIFQYYEEEERQRGNFPDRFSGHQFPNYSSELNVNALLLGDSALYLCASSRGLAVTDTQYFGPGTRLTVL.

The chain has TRBV7-9 and TRBJ2-7; no definite D call. Trimming left V 5 bases short and J 3 bases short, with 14 bases between. CDR3 length: 14 residues. The germline V gene has CDR1 SEHNR and CDR2 FQNEAQ (reference sequence). CDR3 region: CASSPARRYYEQYF. The CDR3 nucleotides are TGTGCCAGCAGCCCTGCCCGCAGATACTACGAGCAGTACTTC.

This clonotype was seen a handful of times. The V and J genes are TRBV4-1 and TRBJ2-1, with D possibly matching TRBD2 (6 bases). CDR1 is MGHRA, CDR2 YSYEKL, per germline. V dropped 2 bases and J dropped 8 bases, with 7 bases sitting between them. The CDR3 contains 12 residues. The CDR3 nucleotides read TGCGCCAGCAGCCAAACTAGCCATGAGCAGTTCTTC. Protein: CASSQTSHEQFF.

The chain is built from TRBV28 and TRBJ1-4, with no clear D. The CDR3 is 13 residues long. Trimming stripped 9 bases from V and 8 bases from J, with 16 bases between. Germline V gene sequence: CDR1 MDHEN, CDR2 SYDVKM. DNA of the CDR3: TGTGCCAGTACCGGCTACACGGCGGAAAAACTGTTTTTT. Translation: CASTGYTAEKLFF.

The chain is built from TRBV14 and TRBJ2-2; D is unresolved. The V end was cut by 0 bases, the J end by 1 base, with 6 bases between. This CDR3 comprises 15 residues. In germline, CDR1 is SGHDN, CDR2 FVKESK. The CDR3 is CASSQELGNTGELFF. Written as DNA, the CDR3 is TGTGCCAGCAGCCAAGAACTGGGGAACACCGGGGAGCTGTTTTTT.

The chain is built from TRBV2 and TRBJ2-3; 7 bases are shared with TRBD1. The CDR3 length is 11 residues. V dropped 5 bases and J dropped 11; count of bases not matched to a gene: 4. The germline V gene has CDR1 SNHLY and CDR2 FYNNEI. This chain's CDR3 is CASSPDRVQYF. The CDR3 DNA follows: TGTGCCAGCAGTCCCGACAGGGTGCAGTATTTT.

This clonotype was counted a few times. The chain links TRBV10-3 to TRBJ1-4; TRBD1 might be the D (6 bases). Germline-derived CDR1 and CDR2 are ENHRY and SYGVKD. Trimming left V 11 bases short and J 7 bases short, with 17 bases between. The CDR3 has 13 residues. The CDR3 reads CAAQGSRGEKLFF. Written as DNA, the CDR3 is TGTGCCGCACAGGGCTCGAGGGGTGAAAAACTGTTTTTT.

This rearrangement joins TRBV4-3 to TRBJ1-2; D might be TRBD1 (5 bases). The CDR3 contains 15 residues. The germline gives CDR1 LGHNA, CDR2 YSLEER. V dropped 0 bases and J dropped 4 bases, with 12 bases sitting between them. The CDR3: CASSQESRARYGYTF. The DNA of the CDR3 is TGCGCCAGCAGCCAAGAGTCCAGGGCGCGCTATGGCTACACCTTC.

This clonotype was counted once. This rearrangement joins TRBV20-1 to TRBJ2-7; TRBD2 matches 11 bases. The CDR3 consists of 16 residues. Germline trimming cut 3 bases from V and 7 bases from J; bases unmatched to any gene: 14. CDR1 and CDR2 (germline): DFQATT, SNEGSKA (reference sequence). CDR3 amino acids: CSASPRLAGTTEEQYF. In nucleotides, the CDR3 is TGCAGTGCTAGTCCCCGACTAGCGGGGACGACTGAGGAGCAGTACTTC.

J is TRBJ2-2 and V is TRBV3-1; unclear D gene. Looked up from germline, CDR1 is LGHDT and CDR2 is YNNKEL (reference sequence). Trimming took 5 bases from V and 4 from J, leaving 17 bases between them. The CDR3 consists of 16 residues. The CDR3 DNA is TGTGCCAGCAGCGCCCGGACGCCGCGTGGCACCGGGGAGCTGTTTTTT. This sequence encodes CASSARTPRGTGELFF.

The DNA for the CDR3 is TGTGCCAGCAGCCACAGGGACGAGCAGTACGTC. Residues: CASSHRDEQYV. The rearrangement joins TRBV6-2 or TRBV6-3 to TRBJ2-7; D may be TRBD1 (6 bases). CDR3 length: 11 amino acids. Deletions cut 6 bases from V and 5 bases from J, with 8 bases between. Germline V lookup: CDR1 MNHEY, CDR2 SVGEGT.

The chain employs TRBV6-6 and TRBJ1-4; no reliable D call. Germline lookup yields CDR1 MNHNY and CDR2 SVGAGI (reference sequence). The CDR3 consists of 13 residues. Trimming shortened V by 8 bases and J by 4 bases, and 11 bases separated the two germline ends. CDR3 nucleotides: TGTGCCAGCCAGACACCCGGTAATGAAAAACTGTTTTTT. Translating gives CASQTPGNEKLFF.

The chain is built from TRBV7-2 and TRBJ1-6; D possibly corresponds to TRBD1 (6 bases). CDR1 is SGHTA, CDR2 FQGNSA, per germline. V dropped 5 bases and J dropped 11 bases, with 22 bases sitting between them. The length of the CDR3 is 16 residues. The CDR3 spells CASSTRRTAGLPPLHF. Here the CDR3 DNA reads TGTGCCAGCAGCACCAGACGGACAGCAGGCTTGCCACCCCTCCACTTT.